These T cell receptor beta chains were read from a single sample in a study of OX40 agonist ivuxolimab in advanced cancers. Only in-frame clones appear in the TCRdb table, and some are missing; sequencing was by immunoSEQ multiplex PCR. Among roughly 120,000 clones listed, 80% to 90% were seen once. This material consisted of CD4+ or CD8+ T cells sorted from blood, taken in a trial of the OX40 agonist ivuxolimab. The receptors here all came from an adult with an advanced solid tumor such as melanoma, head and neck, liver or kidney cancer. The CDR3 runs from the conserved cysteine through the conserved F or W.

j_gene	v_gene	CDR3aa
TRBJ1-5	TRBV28	CASSFDQDNQPQHF
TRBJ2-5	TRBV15	CATSRGLAGRGETQYF
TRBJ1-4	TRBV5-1	CASSVQGLREKLFF
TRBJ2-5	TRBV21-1	CASSKFRAEETQYF
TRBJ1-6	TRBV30	CAYQWVDNSPLHF
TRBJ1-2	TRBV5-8	CASSSRTALDGYTF
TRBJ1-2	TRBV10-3	CAITRDRDAGDYGYTF
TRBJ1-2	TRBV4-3	CASSPNVGVDYGYTF
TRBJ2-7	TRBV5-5	CASSPAGRNGFYEQYF
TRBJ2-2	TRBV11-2	CASSLNSGFGELFF
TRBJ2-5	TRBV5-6	CASSLIGQQETQYF
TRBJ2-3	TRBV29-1	CSVLAGPDTQYF
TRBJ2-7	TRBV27	CASSLTFRTSYEQYF
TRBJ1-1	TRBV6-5	CASSSGTNRNTEAFF
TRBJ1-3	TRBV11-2	CASSLDLWGNTIYF